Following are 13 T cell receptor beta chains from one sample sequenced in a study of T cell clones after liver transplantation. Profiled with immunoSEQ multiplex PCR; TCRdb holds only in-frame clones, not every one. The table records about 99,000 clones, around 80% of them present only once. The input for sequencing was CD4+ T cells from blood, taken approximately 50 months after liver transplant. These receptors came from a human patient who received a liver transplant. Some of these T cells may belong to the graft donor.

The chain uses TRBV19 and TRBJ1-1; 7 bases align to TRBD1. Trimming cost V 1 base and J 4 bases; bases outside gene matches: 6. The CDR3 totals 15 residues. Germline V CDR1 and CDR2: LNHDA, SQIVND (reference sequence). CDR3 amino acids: CASSIAGNRGTEAFF. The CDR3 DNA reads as TGTGCCAGTAGTATAGCGGGTAACAGGGGCACTGAAGCTTTCTTT.

CDR3 residues: CASSRTSGGHNEQFF. CDR3 sequence (DNA): TGTGCCAGCAGCCGAACTAGCGGGGGGCACAATGAGCAGTTCTTC. The gene calls are TRBV7-3 and TRBJ2-1; TRBD2 agrees at 12 bases. V was clipped by 5 bases and J by 5 bases; unmatched bases: 4. CDR3 length: 15 residues. The germline V gene encodes CDR1 SGHTA and CDR2 FQGTGA.

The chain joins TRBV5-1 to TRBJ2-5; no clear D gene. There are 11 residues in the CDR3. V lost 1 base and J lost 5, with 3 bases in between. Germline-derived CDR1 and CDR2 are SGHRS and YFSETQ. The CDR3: CASSLRETQYF. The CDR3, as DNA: TGCGCCAGCAGCTTGCGGGAGACCCAGTACTTC.

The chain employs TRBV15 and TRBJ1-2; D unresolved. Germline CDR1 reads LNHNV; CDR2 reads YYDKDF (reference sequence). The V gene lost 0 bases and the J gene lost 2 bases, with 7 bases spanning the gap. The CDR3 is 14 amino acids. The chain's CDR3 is CATSRDPGNYGYTF. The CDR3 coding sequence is TGTGCCACCAGCAGAGATCCAGGAAACTATGGCTACACCTTC.

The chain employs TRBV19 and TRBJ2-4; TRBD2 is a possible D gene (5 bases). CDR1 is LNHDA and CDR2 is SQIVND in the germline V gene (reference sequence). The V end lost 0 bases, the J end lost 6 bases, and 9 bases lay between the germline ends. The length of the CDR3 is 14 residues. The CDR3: CASSIEPGRNIQYF. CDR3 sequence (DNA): TGTGCCAGTAGTATAGAGCCGGGGAGAAACATTCAGTACTTC.

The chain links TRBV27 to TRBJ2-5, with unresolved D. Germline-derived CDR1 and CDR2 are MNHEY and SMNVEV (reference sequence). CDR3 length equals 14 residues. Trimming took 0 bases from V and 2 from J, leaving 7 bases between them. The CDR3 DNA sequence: TGTGCCAGCAGTTTATCCAGGTTACAAGAGACCCAGTACTTC. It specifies CASSLSRLQETQYF.

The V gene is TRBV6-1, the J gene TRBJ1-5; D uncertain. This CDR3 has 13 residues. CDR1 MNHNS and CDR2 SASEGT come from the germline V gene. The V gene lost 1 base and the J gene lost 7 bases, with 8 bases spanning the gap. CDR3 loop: CASSEGVGQPQHF. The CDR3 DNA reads TGTGCCAGCAGTGAAGGAGTCGGCCAGCCCCAGCATTTT.

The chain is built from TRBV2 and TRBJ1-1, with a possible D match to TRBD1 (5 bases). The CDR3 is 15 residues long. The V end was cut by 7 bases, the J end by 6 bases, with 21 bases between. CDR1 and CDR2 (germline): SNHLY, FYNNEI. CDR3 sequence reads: CASTERGLGGPEAFF. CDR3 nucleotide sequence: TGTGCCAGCACCGAGCGGGGCCTCGGAGGTCCTGAAGCTTTCTTT.

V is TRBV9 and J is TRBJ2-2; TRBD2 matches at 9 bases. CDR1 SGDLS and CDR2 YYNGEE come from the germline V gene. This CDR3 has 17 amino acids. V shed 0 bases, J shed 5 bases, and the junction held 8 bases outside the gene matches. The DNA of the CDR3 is TGTGCCAGCAGCGTAGCTCTGGCGGGAGGGCCAACCGGGGAGCTGTTTTTT. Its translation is CASSVALAGGPTGELFF.

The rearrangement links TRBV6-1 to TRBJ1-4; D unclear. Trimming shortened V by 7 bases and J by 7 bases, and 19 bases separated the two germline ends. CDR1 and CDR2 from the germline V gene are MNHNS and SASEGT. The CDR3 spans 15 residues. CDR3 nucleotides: TGTGCCAGCACCCCCCCGGGCCAAAGTCTTGAAAAACTGTTTTTT. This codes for CASTPPGQSLEKLFF.

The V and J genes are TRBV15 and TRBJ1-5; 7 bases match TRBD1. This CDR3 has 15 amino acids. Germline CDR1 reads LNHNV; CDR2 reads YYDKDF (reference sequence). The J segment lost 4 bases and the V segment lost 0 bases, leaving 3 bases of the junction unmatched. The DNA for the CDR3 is TGTGCCACCAGCAGAGAGAACAGGGGAAATCAGCCCCAGCATTTT. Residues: CATSRENRGNQPQHF.

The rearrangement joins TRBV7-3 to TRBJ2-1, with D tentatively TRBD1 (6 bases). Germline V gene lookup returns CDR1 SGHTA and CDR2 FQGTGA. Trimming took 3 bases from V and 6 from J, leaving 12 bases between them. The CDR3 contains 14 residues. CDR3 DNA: TGTGCCAGCAGCTTGGCGGCAGGGGCCAATGAGCAGTTCTTC. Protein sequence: CASSLAAGANEQFF. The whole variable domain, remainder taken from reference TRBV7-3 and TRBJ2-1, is GAGVSQTPSNKVTEKGKYVELRCDPISGHTALYWYRQSLGQGPEFLIYFQGTGAADDSGLPNDRFFAVRPEGSVSTLKIQRTERGDSAVYLCASSLAAGANEQFFGPGTRLTVL.

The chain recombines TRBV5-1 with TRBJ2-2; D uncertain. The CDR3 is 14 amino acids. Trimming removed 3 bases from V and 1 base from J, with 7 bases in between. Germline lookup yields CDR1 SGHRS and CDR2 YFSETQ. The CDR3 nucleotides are TGCGCCAGCAGCTCTGGCCGGAACACCGGGGAGCTGTTTTTT. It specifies CASSSGRNTGELFF. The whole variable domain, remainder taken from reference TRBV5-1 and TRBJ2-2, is KAGVTQTPRYLIKTRGQQVTLSCSPISGHRSVSWYQQTPGQGLQFLFEYFSETQRNKGNFPGRFSGRQFSNSRSEMNVSTLELGDSALYLCASSSGRNTGELFFGEGSRLTVL.